These 10 T cell receptor beta chains were all obtained from the same sample, sequenced in a study of vaccination effects on CD4 cells after COVID-19 (dated by TCRdb to 2021 to 2024). The antigens these receptors bind are not known. Libraries were built with the immunoSEQ multiplex PCR assay. Imported from immuneACCESS, the table was reduced by TCRdb to in-frame sequences with V and J called. These copies leave out some clones; in studies compared against another copy, an unresolved V gene accounts for under half, and the cause of the remainder is not known. In this sample the table shows about 39,000 clones, approximately 70% of which occur a single time. Together, the top ten hold about 7.7% of the sample. After around eleven days of culture, CD4+ T cells were isolated with the EasySep CD4+ T cell isolation kit. Each participant received two doses of an mRNA SARS-CoV-2 vaccine, either BNT162b2 or mRNA-1273.

The sample consisted of CD4+ T cells from PBMCs cultured without peptide, taken after COVID-19 vaccination. These receptor sequences come from a human donor who received a COVID-19 vaccine.

This clone was counted only a few times. The genes are TRBV6-1 and TRBJ2-3; D is unclear. The V gene's germline CDR1 is MNHNS and CDR2 SASEGT. The V and J ends lost 3 bases and 6 bases respectively, with 7 bases between them. The CDR3 consists of 12 residues. CDR3 region: CASSDIVDTQYF. The CDR3 DNA reads as TGTGCCAGCAGTGACATTGTGGATACGCAGTATTTT.

The V and J genes are TRBV29-1 and TRBJ1-2; D remains ambiguous. The CDR3 is made up of 12 amino acids. CDR1 and CDR2 (germline): SQVTM, ANQGSEA. The V and J ends lost 3 bases and 7 bases respectively, with 12 bases between them. The CDR3 is CSVEVSRGGYTF. CDR3 nucleotide sequence: TGCAGCGTTGAGGTATCCCGGGGTGGCTACACCTTC.

This chain connects TRBV9 to TRBJ2-4; 9 nucleotides match TRBD1. Germline V gene data show CDR1 as SGDLS and CDR2 as YYNGEE. The CDR3 has 14 amino acids. The V segment lost 3 bases and the J segment 4 bases; nucleotides outside the gene matches: 2. Here the CDR3 DNA reads TGTGCCAGCAGCGCCGGGACAGGGAAAAACATTCAGTACTTC. It is translated as CASSAGTGKNIQYF.

This clone appeared a few times. The genes are TRBV7-9 and TRBJ1-1, with D perhaps matching TRBD1 (6 bases). Per the germline V gene, CDR1 is SEHNR and CDR2 is FQNEAQ (reference sequence). The V end lost 4 bases, the J end lost 1 base, and 19 bases lay between the germline ends. The CDR3 consists of 17 residues. CDR3 DNA sequence: TGTGCCAGCAGCTATAGGGGGGTCCGACCTACGAACACTGAAGCTTTCTTT. Protein sequence: CASSYRGVRPTNTEAFF.

V gene TRBV27 combines with J gene TRBJ1-5; D perhaps matches TRBD1 (6 bases). Trimming pared 5 bases from V and 4 bases from J, leaving 12 bases between. The CDR3 runs to 14 residues. CDR1 is MNHEY, CDR2 SMNVEV, per germline (reference sequence). The DNA of the CDR3 is TGTGCCAGCAGTCCGCAGGGGTATAATCAGCCCCAGCATTTT. Translated: CASSPQGYNQPQHF.

J is TRBJ2-1 and V is TRBV29-1; 8 nucleotides align to TRBD2. The CDR3 contains 15 residues. Per the germline V gene, CDR1 is SQVTM and CDR2 is ANQGSEA. J gave up 4 bases and V 1 base, and 6 bases lay outside the gene matches. CDR3 nucleotide sequence: TGCAGCGTTGAAGGAGGTAGCGGGAATTACAATGAGCAGTTCTTC. Translation: CSVEGGSGNYNEQFF.

J is TRBJ2-7 and V is TRBV5-1, with TRBD1 identical over 8 bases. Per germline, CDR1 SGHRS and CDR2 YFSETQ. Unmatched junction bases numbered 6, after V lost 4 bases and J lost 3 bases. The CDR3 extends over 14 amino acids. The CDR3 nucleotides are TGCGCCAGCAGCCCGGACGGACAGGGCTACGAGCAGTACTTC. Protein: CASSPDGQGYEQYF.

The chain carries TRBV18 and TRBJ2-7, with 11 bases matching TRBD1. The CDR3 totals 17 residues. The germline gives CDR1 KGHSH, CDR2 LQKENI. V was clipped by 2 bases and J by 7 bases; unmatched bases: 13. In DNA form, the CDR3 reads TGTGCCAGCTCACCATTTAGAACCGGGACAGGGGGAAGTGAGCAGTACTTC. Encoded protein: CASSPFRTGTGGSEQYF.

CDR3 sequence reads: CASWDRRSYNEQFF. CDR3 DNA sequence: TGTGCCAGCTGGGATAGAAGGTCCTACAATGAGCAGTTCTTC. The chain recombines TRBV5-6 with TRBJ2-1, with D unclear. Germline values: CDR1 SGHDT, CDR2 YYEEEE. The CDR3 spans 14 residues. Trimming removed 7 bases at V and 1 base at J, with 12 bases between.

This rearrangement joins TRBV5-8 to TRBJ2-5; 11 bases map to TRBD2. The germline CDR1 and CDR2 sequences are SGHTS and YDEGEE. This CDR3 has 18 amino acids. V trimming: 3 bases; J trimming: 4 bases; junction bases outside the gene matches: 14. The CDR3 DNA sequence: TGTGCCAGCAGCTCCCGCTTGGATAGCGGGAGGGCCGGAGAGACCCAGTACTTC. The encoded protein is CASSSRLDSGRAGETQYF.